This TCR beta chain came from a study of OX40 agonist ivuxolimab in advanced cancers. Study overall: Every 2 weeks, ivuxolimab was infused into the patients intravenously at between 0.01 and 10 mg/kg. Each dose-escalation patient presented with hepatocellular carcinoma, melanoma, renal cell or head and neck cancer. Earlier anti-PD-1, anti-PD-L1 or anti-CTLA-4 therapy was permitted; 40% had received some.

The protocol was immunoSEQ multiplex PCR, while the TCRdb copy is restricted to in-frame clones and leaves out a portion. The sample has 30,000 to 40,000 clones; about 82% are singletons. The germline CDR1 and CDR2 sequences are SGHAT and FQNNGV. The V and J ends lost 10 bases and 8 bases, in that order; junction bases with no gene match: 7. The CDR3 contains 12 residues. Source: CD4+ or CD8+ T cells sorted from blood, taken in a trial of the OX40 agonist ivuxolimab. The clonotype originates from an adult with an advanced solid tumor such as melanoma, head and neck, liver or kidney cancer. The V call is TRBV11-2, the J call TRBJ2-1, with 8 bases aligning to TRBD2. This chain's CDR3 is CATEAGVDEQFF. The CDR3 DNA is TGTGCCACCGAAGCGGGAGTCGATGAGCAGTTCTTC. The full variable domain, with the rest looked up from reference TRBV11-2 and TRBJ2-1, is EAGVAQSPRYKIIEKRQSVAFWCNPISGHATLYWYQQILGQGPKLLIQFQNNGVVDDSQLPKDRFSAERLKGVDSTLKIQPAKLEDSAVYLCATEAGVDEQFFGPGTRLTVL.